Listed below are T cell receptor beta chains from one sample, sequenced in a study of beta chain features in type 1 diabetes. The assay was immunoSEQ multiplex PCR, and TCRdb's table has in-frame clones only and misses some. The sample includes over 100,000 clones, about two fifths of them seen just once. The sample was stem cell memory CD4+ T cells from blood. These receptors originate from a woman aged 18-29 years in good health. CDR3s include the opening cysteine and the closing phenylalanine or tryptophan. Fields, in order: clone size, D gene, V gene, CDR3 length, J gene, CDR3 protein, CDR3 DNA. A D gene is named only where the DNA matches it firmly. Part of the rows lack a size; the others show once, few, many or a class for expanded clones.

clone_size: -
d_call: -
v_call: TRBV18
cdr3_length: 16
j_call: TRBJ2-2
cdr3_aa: CASSLGRGKNTGELFF
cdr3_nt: TGTGCCAGCTCACTCGGCCGAGGAAAGAACACCGGGGAGCTGTTTTTT

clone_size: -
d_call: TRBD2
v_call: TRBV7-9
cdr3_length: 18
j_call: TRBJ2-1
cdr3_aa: CASSLDRLAGGAYNEQFF
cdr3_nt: TGTGCCAGCAGCTTAGATAGGCTAGCGGGAGGTGCCTACAATGAGCAGTTCTTC

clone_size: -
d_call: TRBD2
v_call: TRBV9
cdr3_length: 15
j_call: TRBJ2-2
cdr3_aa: CASSLTSGVSRELFF
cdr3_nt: TGTGCCAGCAGCTTGACTAGCGGGGTCTCCCGGGAGCTGTTTTTT

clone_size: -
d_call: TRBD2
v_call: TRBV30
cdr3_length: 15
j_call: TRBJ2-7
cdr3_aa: CAWSSGKWRKYEHYF
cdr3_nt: TGTGCCTGGAGTAGCGGGAAATGGAGAAAATACGAGCATTACTTC

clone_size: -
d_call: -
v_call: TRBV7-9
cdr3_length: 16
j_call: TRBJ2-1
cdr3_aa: CASSLLLATTYNEQFF
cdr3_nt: TGTGCCAGCAGCTTACTGCTAGCGACGACTTACAATGAGCAGTTCTTC

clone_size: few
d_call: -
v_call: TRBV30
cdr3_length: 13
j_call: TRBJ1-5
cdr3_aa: CAWSKQGNQPQHF
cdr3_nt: TGTGCCTGGAGTAAGCAGGGGAATCAGCCCCAGCATTTT

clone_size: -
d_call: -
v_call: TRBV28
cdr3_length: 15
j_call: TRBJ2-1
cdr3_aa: CASSLPETRRNEQFF
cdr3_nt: TGTGCCAGCAGTTTACCGGAGACTAGACGCAATGAGCAGTTCTTC

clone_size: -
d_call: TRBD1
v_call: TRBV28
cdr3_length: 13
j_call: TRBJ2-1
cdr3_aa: CASSPLVGQGQFF
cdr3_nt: TGTGCCAGCAGTCCCCTTGTGGGACAGGGGCAGTTCTTC

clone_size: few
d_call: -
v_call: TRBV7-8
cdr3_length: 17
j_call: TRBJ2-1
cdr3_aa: CASSLGVGLRSYNEQFF
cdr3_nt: TGTGCCAGCAGCTTAGGCGTGGGACTCCGTTCCTACAATGAGCAGTTCTTC

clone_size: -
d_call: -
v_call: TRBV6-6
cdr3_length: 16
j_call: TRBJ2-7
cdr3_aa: CASSYSGRGAPYEQYF
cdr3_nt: TGTGCCAGCAGTTATTCTGGCAGGGGGGCACCCTACGAGCAGTACTTC

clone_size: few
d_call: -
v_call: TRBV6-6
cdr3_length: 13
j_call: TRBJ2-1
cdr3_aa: CASSSPSYNEQFF
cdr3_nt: TGTGCCAGCAGTTCTCCTTCCTACAATGAGCAGTTCTTC

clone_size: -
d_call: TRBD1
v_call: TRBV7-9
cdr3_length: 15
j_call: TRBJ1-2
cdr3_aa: CASSLQTGGGYGYTF
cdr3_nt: TGTGCCAGCAGCCTTCAGACAGGGGGCGGATATGGCTACACCTTC

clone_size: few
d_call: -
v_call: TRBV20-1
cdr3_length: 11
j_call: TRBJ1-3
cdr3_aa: CSARAGNTIYF
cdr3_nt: TGCAGTGCTCGGGCTGGAAACACCATATATTTT

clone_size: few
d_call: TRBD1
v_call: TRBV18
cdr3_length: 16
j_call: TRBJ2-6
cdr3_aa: CASSPPGGAGANVLTF
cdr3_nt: TGTGCCAGCTCACCACCAGGGGGCGCTGGGGCCAACGTCCTGACTTTC

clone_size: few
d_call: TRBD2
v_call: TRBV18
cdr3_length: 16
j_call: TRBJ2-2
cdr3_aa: CASSTLAGPNTGELFF
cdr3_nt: TGTGCCAGCTCAACACTAGCGGGTCCGAACACCGGGGAGCTGTTTTTT

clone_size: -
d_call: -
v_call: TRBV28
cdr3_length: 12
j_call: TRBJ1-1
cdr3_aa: CASSLAQVEAFF
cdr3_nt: TGTGCCAGCAGTTTAGCCCAGGTCGAAGCTTTCTTT

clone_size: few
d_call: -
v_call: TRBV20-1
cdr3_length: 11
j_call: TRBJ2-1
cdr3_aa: CSARQNNEQFF
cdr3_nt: TGCAGTGCTCGACAGAACAATGAGCAGTTCTTC

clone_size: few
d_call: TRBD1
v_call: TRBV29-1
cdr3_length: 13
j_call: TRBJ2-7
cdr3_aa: CSVRGQNSYEQYF
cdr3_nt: TGCAGCGTTCGGGGACAGAACTCCTACGAGCAGTACTTC

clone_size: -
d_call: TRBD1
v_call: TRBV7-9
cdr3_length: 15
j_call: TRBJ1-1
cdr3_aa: CAIGTGVLRGTEAFF
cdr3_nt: TGTGCCATCGGGACAGGGGTGCTACGGGGGACTGAAGCTTTCTTT

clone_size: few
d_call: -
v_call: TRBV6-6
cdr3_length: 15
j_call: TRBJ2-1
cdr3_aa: CASSPRSGILNEQFF
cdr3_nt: TGTGCCAGCAGTCCTAGATCCGGGATCCTTAATGAGCAGTTCTTC

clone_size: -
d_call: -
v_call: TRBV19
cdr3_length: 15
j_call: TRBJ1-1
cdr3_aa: CASSVTGYENTEAFF
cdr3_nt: TGTGCCAGTAGTGTGACAGGATACGAGAACACTGAAGCTTTCTTT

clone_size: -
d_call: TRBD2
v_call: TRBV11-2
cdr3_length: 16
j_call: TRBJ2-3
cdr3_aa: CASSAPPGRGADTQYF
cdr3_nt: TGTGCCAGCAGCGCGCCGCCGGGACGGGGGGCAGATACGCAGTATTTT

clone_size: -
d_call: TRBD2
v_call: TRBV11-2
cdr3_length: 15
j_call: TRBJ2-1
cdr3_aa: CASSLRAGGNNEQFF
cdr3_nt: TGTGCCAGCAGCTTACGAGCGGGAGGGAACAATGAGCAGTTCTTC

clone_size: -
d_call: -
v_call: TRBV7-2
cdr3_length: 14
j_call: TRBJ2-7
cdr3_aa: CASSSSWTGNEQYF
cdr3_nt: TGTGCCAGCAGCTCCTCCTGGACTGGCAACGAGCAGTACTTC

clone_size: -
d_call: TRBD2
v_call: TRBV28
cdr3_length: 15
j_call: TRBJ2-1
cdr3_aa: CASSLGLAGGGEQFF
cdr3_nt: TGTGCCAGCAGTCTGGGACTAGCGGGAGGGGGTGAGCAGTTCTTC

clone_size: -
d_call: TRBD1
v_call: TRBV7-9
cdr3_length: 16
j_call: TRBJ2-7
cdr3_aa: CASSGHDRAHPYEQYF
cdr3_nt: TGTGCCAGCAGCGGGCACGACAGGGCGCACCCCTACGAGCAGTACTTC

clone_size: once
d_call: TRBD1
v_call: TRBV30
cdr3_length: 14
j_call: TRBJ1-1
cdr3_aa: CAWSRDRVNTEAFF
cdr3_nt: TGTGCCTGGAGTCGGGACAGGGTGAACACTGAAGCTTTCTTT

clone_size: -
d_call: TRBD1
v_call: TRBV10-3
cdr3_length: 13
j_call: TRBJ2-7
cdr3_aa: CAITGQGEVEQYF
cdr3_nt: TGTGCCATTACCGGACAGGGGGAGGTCGAGCAGTACTTC

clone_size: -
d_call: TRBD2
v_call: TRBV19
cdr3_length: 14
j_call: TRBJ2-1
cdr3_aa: CASSMGLAVNEQFF
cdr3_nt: TGTGCCAGTAGTATGGGACTAGCAGTTAATGAGCAGTTCTTC

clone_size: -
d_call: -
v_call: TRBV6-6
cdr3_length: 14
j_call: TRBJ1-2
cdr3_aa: CASTQRRGDYGYTF
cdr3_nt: TGTGCCAGCACCCAAAGGAGGGGCGACTATGGCTACACCTTC

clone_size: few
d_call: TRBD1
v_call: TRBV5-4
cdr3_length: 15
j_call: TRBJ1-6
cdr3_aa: CASSGRTGRNSPLHF
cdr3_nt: TGTGCCAGCAGCGGAAGGACAGGCAGAAATTCACCCCTCCACTTT

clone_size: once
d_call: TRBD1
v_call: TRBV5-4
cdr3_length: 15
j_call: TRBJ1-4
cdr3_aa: CASSLSTGLGEKLFF
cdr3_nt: TGTGCCAGCAGCTTGTCGACAGGGTTGGGCGAAAAACTGTTTTTT

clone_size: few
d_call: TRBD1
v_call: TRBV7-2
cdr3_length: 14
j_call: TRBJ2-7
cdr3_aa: CASSSDHRGYEQYF
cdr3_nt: TGTGCCAGCAGCTCGGACCACAGGGGCTACGAGCAGTACTTC

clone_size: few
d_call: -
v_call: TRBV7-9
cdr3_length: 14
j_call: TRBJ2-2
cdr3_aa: CASSPGTYTGELFF
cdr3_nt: TGTGCCAGCAGCCCAGGGACTTATACCGGGGAGCTGTTTTTT

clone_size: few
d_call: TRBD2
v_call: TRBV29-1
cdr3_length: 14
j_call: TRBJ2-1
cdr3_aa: CSVQTSSFYNEQFF
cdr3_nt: TGCAGCGTTCAGACTAGCAGCTTTTACAATGAGCAGTTCTTC

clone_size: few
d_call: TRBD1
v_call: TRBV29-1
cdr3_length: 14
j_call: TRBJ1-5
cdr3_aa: CSVDLGQGGQPQHF
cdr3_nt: TGCAGCGTTGACCTGGGACAGGGGGGTCAGCCCCAGCATTTT

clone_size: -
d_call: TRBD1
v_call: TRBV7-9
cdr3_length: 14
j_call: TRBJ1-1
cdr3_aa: CASSLEGTGAEAFF
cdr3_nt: TGTGCCAGCAGCTTAGAGGGGACAGGGGCAGAGGCTTTCTTT

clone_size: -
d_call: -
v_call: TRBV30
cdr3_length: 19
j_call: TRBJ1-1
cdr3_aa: CAWRAGKQGMNMRSAEAFF
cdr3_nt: TGTGCCTGGAGAGCCGGGAAACAGGGAATGAACATGAGGTCTGCTGAAGCTTTCTTT

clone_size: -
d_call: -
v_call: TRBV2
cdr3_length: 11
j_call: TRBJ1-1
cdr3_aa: CASSPDTEAFF
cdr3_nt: TGTGCCAGCTCTCCGGACACTGAAGCTTTCTTT

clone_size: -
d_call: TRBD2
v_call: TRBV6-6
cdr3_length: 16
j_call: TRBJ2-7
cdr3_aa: CASTGGTGTSDHEQYF
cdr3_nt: TGTGCCAGCACCGGGGGGACCGGGACTAGCGACCACGAGCAGTACTTC

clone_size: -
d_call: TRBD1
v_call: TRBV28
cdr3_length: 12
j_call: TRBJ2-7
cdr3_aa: CASSSRQGAQYF
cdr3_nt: TGTGCCAGCAGCAGTCGACAGGGGGCGCAGTACTTC

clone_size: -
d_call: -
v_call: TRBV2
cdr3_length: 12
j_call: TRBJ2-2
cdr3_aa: CASSRQAGELFF
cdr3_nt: TGTGCCAGCAGTAGACAAGCAGGGGAGCTGTTTTTT

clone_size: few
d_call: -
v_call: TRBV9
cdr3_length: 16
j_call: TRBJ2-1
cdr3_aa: CASSVGAGSSYNEQFF
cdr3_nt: TGTGCCAGCAGCGTAGGGGCGGGGAGCTCCTACAATGAGCAGTTCTTC

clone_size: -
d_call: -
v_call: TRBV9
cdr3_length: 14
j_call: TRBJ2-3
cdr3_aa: CASSVRVEADTQYF
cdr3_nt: TGTGCCAGCAGCGTCAGGGTAGAGGCAGATACGCAGTATTTT

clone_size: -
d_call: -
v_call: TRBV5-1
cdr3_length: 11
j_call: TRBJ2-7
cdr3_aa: CASSPGCEQYF
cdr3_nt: TGCGCCAGCAGCCCGGGGTGCGAGCAGTACTTC

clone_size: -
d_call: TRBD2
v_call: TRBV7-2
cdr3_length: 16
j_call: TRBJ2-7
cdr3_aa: CASSLSGVGIPYEQYF
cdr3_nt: TGTGCCAGCAGCTTAAGCGGGGTCGGGATACCCTACGAGCAGTACTTC

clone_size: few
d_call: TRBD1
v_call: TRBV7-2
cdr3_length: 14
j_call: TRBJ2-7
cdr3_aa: CASSLGQGIYEQYF
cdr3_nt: TGTGCCAGCAGCTTAGGACAGGGAATTTACGAGCAGTACTTC

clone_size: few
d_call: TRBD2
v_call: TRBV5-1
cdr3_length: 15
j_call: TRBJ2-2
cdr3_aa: CASRLLASNTGELFF
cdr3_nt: TGCGCCAGCAGGCTACTAGCGTCTAACACCGGGGAGCTGTTTTTT

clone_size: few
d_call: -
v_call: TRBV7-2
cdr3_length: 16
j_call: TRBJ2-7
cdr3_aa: CASSLRSGAPSYEQYF
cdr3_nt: TGTGCCAGCAGCTTACGATCTGGAGCCCCCTCCTACGAGCAGTACTTC

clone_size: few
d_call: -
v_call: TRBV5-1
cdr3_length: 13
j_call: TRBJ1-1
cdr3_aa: CASSFRVDTEAFF
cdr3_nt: TGCGCCAGCAGCTTCAGGGTGGACACTGAAGCTTTCTTT

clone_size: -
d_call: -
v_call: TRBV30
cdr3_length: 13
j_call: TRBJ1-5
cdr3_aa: CAWSVMGQGAQHF
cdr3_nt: TGTGCCTGGAGTGTGATGGGACAAGGGGCCCAGCATTTT

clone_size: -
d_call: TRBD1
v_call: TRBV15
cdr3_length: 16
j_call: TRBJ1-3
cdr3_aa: CATSRDGTASGNTIYF
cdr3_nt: TGTGCCACCAGCAGGGACGGGACAGCCTCTGGAAACACCATATATTTT

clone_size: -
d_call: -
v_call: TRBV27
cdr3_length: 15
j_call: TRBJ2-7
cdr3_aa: CASSQGQRSSYEQYF
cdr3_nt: TGTGCCAGCAGTCAAGGACAGAGGAGCTCCTACGAGCAGTACTTC

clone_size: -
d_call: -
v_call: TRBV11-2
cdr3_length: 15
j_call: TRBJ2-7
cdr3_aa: CASRPIRRGGYEQYF
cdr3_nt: TGTGCCAGCAGACCCATTCGTCGGGGAGGTTACGAGCAGTACTTC

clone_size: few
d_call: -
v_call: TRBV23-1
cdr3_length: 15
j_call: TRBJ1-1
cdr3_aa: CASILRGWGDTEAFF
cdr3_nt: TGCGCCAGTATCTTGAGGGGCTGGGGGGACACTGAAGCTTTCTTT

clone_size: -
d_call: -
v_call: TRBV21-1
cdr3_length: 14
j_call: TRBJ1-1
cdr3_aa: CASSLRGYYTEAFF
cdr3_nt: TGTGCCAGCAGCCTCAGGGGTTACTACACTGAAGCTTTCTTT

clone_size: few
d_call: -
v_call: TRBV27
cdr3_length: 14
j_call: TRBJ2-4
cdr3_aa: CASVSFGAKNIQYF
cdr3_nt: TGTGCCAGCGTCTCTTTCGGTGCCAAAAACATTCAGTACTTC